Below are 17 T cell receptor beta chains sequenced from a single sample in a study of technical replicates of blood from a few donors. Sequencing was performed with immunoSEQ multiplex PCR; in TCRdb, only in-frame clones are kept and a portion is missing. Of 58,000 or so clones listed, approximately 83% are singletons. Sequencing used PBMCs. The receptors come from a human donor in good health. Some clones in this sample may be carry-over from other donors' samples.

The chain links TRBV29-1 to TRBJ2-1; 9 bases line up with TRBD2. The junction had 13 bases not matched to a gene; V was cut back by 3 bases and J by 7 bases. The germline V gene has CDR1 SQVTM and CDR2 ANQGSEA. There are 16 residues in the CDR3. The CDR3 DNA reads TGCAGCGTTGAGATTGATGAGCTAGCGGGAAGGAATGAGCAGTTCTTC. It codes for CSVEIDELAGRNEQFF.

This chain uses TRBV7-3 with TRBJ1-1, with no clear D. The CDR3 has 13 residues. The germline CDR1 and CDR2 sequences are SGHTA and FQGTGA. With 5 bases removed from V and 1 base from J, the gap between germline ends came to 8 bases. CDR3 in DNA: TGTGCCAGCAGCCTCCTTAGGAACACTGAAGCTTTCTTT. Translation gives CASSLLRNTEAFF. Looking up the rest from reference TRBV7-3 and TRBJ1-1 gives the full variable domain: GAGVSQTPSNKVTEKGKYVELRCDPISGHTALYWYRQSLGQGPEFLIYFQGTGAADDSGLPNDRFFAVRPEGSVSTLKIQRTERGDSAVYLCASSLLRNTEAFFGQGTRLTVV.

This clone was seen just once. The rearrangement links TRBV7-9 to TRBJ1-2; 10 bases fit TRBD1. The trim removed 5 bases at V and 0 bases at J, leaving 6 bases unmatched. The germline gives CDR1 SEHNR, CDR2 FQNEAQ (reference sequence). The length of the CDR3 is 16 residues. The CDR3 DNA reads as TGTGCCAGCAGCAAACCGACAGGGGGCTCTAACTATGGCTACACCTTC. Its protein is CASSKPTGGSNYGYTF.

This rearrangement joins TRBV10-3 to TRBJ2-7; 9 nucleotides match TRBD1. The CDR3 has 15 residues. Losses at the gene ends were 6 bases for V and 0 bases for J; bases not matched to a gene: 6. The germline gives CDR1 ENHRY, CDR2 SYGVKD. CDR3 nucleotide sequence: TGTGCCATCAGGGGGACAGGGCCAAGCTCCTACGAGCAGTACTTC. Protein: CAIRGTGPSSYEQYF.

The chain couples TRBV11-3 to TRBJ2-7; 8 bases are shared with TRBD1. Germline V gene data show CDR1 as SGHNT and CDR2 as YENEEA. The CDR3 sequence is 16 residues long. Trimming removed 3 bases from V and 2 bases from J; junction bases left unmatched: 9. The CDR3 region is CASSFHPPDRAYEQYF. DNA of the CDR3: TGTGCCAGCAGCTTCCACCCCCCGGACAGGGCCTACGAGCAGTACTTC.

This chain connects TRBV5-6 to TRBJ1-5; no reliable D call. Trimming removed 1 base at V and 6 bases at J, with 5 bases between. The CDR3 is made up of 12 amino acids. The germline gives CDR1 SGHDT, CDR2 YYEEEE. CDR3 sequence (DNA): TGTGCCAGCAGCTTGCTAGGTCAGCCCCAGCATTTT. Protein product: CASSLLGQPQHF. Supplemented by reference TRBV5-6 and TRBJ1-5, the full variable domain reads DAGVTQSPTHLIKTRGQQVTLRCSPKSGHDTVSWYQQALGQGPQFIFQYYEEEERQRGNFPDRFSGHQFPNYSSELNVNALLLGDSALYLCASSLLGQPQHFGDGTRLSIL.

The V gene is TRBV9, the J gene TRBJ2-2; D is possibly TRBD2 (6 bases). Per germline, CDR1 SGDLS and CDR2 YYNGEE. The length of the CDR3 is 17 residues. Deletions cut 2 bases from V and 5 bases from J, with 19 bases between. The CDR3 nucleotides read TGTGCCAGCAGCGTGAGCCCGGACTATAAGGGGACCGGGGAGCTGTTTTTT. Translation: CASSVSPDYKGTGELFF.

This chain joins TRBV19 and TRBJ1-4; D is unresolved. The CDR3 loop spans 16 amino acids. V gave up 5 bases and J gave up 3 bases, with 16 bases separating them. In germline, CDR1 is LNHDA, CDR2 SQIVND (reference sequence). The DNA for the CDR3 is TGTGCCAGTAGTGGACGGACCCTCGGGGCTAATGAAAAACTGTTTTTT. Translated, it gives CASSGRTLGANEKLFF.

This chain joins TRBV5-1 and TRBJ2-2; D remains ambiguous. Trimming removed 0 bases from V and 1 base from J, with 7 bases in between. From germline, CDR1 is SGHRS and CDR2 YFSETQ. This CDR3 is built from 15 residues. The DNA for the CDR3 is TGCGCCAGCAGCTTGGACCCCGGGAACACCGGGGAGCTGTTTTTT. This codes for CASSLDPGNTGELFF.

This clone came up once. The gene calls are TRBV27 and TRBJ1-4; TRBD1 is a possible D gene (5 bases). The CDR3 is 16 amino acids. CDR1 is MNHEY, CDR2 SMNVEV, per germline (reference sequence). V lost 1 base and J lost 8, with 17 bases in between. The CDR3 sequence is CASSLLGGEVNEKLFF. In DNA, the CDR3 is TGTGCCAGCAGTTTATTGGGGGGGGAGGTGAACGAAAAACTGTTTTTT.

The chain links TRBV7-9 to TRBJ1-2; D remains unclear. V lost 2 bases and J lost 2, with 9 bases in between. This CDR3 spans 14 amino acids. CDR1 SEHNR and CDR2 FQNEAQ come from the germline V gene (reference sequence). The CDR3 DNA follows: TGTGCCAGCAGCTTACTTGGGCCAAACTATGGCTACACCTTC. It specifies CASSLLGPNYGYTF.

The chain links TRBV5-1 to TRBJ1-6, with TRBD1 identical over 11 bases. The J segment lost 10 bases and the V segment lost 4 bases, leaving 7 bases of the junction unmatched. From germline, CDR1 is SGHRS and CDR2 YFSETQ. This CDR3 region has 15 residues. In DNA, the CDR3 is TGCGCCAGCAGCCCTGGGACAGGGGGTTGGTCACCCCTCCACTTT. This sequence encodes CASSPGTGGWSPLHF.

This chain uses TRBV11-3 with TRBJ2-3; 8 bases are a match to TRBD1. Germline CDR1 is SGHNT and CDR2 is YENEEA. V lost 3 bases to trimming and J lost 3 bases; unmatched junction nucleotides: 2. This CDR3 has 14 residues. The CDR3 DNA reads as TGTGCCAGCAGCTTCGACAGGGGAACAGATACGCAGTATTTT. It yields the protein CASSFDRGTDTQYF.

The rearrangement links TRBV5-6 to TRBJ2-5, with 8 nucleotides matching TRBD2. Germline trimming cut 1 base from V and 5 bases from J; bases unmatched to any gene: 7. Germline V gene sequence: CDR1 SGHDT, CDR2 YYEEEE. This CDR3 region has 15 residues. The CDR3 loop reads CASSLRREGTETQYF. The CDR3, as DNA: TGTGCCAGCAGCTTGAGACGGGAGGGCACCGAGACCCAGTACTTC.

The chain joins TRBV11-1 to TRBJ2-5, with 12 nucleotides matching TRBD1. The germline V gene has CDR1 SGHAT and CDR2 FQDESV (reference sequence). This CDR3 is built from 15 residues. With V trimmed by 3 bases and J by 4 bases, 3 bases remained unmatched. CDR3 sequence reads: CASSFRDRGRETQYF. CDR3 nucleotide sequence: TGTGCCAGCAGCTTCCGGGACAGGGGGCGAGAGACCCAGTACTTC.

The chain recombines TRBV6-5 with TRBJ2-3; maybe TRBD2 (6 bases). Trimming pared 2 bases from V and 3 bases from J, leaving 9 bases between. The germline V gene has CDR1 MNHEY and CDR2 SVGAGI. This CDR3 has 14 amino acids. The CDR3 loop reads CASSYASATDTQYF. Here the CDR3 DNA reads TGTGCCAGCAGTTACGCTAGCGCTACAGATACGCAGTATTTT.

The chain is built from TRBV4-1 and TRBJ1-1, with TRBD1 matching over 8 bases. The junction had 6 bases not matched to a gene; V was cut back by 5 bases and J by 4 bases. The CDR3 loop spans 14 amino acids. Germline CDR1 and CDR2: MGHRA and YSYEKL. Here the CDR3 DNA reads TGCGCCAGCAGCGTCCAGGGGGCGGTCACTGAAGCTTTCTTT. It yields the protein CASSVQGAVTEAFF.